A single sample is the source of the 17 T cell receptor beta chains below, sequenced in a study of T cells in tuberculosis. The repertoire was sequenced with immunoSEQ multiplex PCR; TCRdb's copy has only in-frame clones and lacks some. The table has some 40,000 clones, around 95% seen once; the top ten hold 3.6%. The sample comprised PBMCs. These receptors all come from a donor aged 10-29 years with latent tuberculosis or without tuberculosis infection.

The chain joins TRBV19 to TRBJ1-5, with D possibly matching TRBD1 (6 bases). V was clipped by 7 bases and J by 6 bases, with 16 bases between them. The CDR3 length is 14 residues. Germline CDR1 LNHDA, CDR2 SQIVND (reference sequence). The DNA for the CDR3 is TGTGCCAGTAACTCGGGACATCTCGTTCAGCCCCAGCATTTT. This sequence encodes CASNSGHLVQPQHF.

The chain combines TRBV28 with TRBJ1-1; tentative D call: TRBD1 (6 bases). This CDR3 region has 14 residues. V was cut by 3 bases and J by 1 base, with 9 bases left in between. Germline V gene data show CDR1 as MDHEN and CDR2 as SYDVKM. The DNA of the CDR3 is TGTGCCAGCAGTTTCGGACAGACGAACACTGAAGCTTTCTTT. It translates to CASSFGQTNTEAFF. Full variable domain (missing parts from reference TRBV28 and TRBJ1-1): DVKVTQSSRYLVKRTGEKVFLECVQDMDHENMFWYRQDPGLGLRLIYFSYDVKMKEKGDIPEGYSVSREKKERFSLILESASTNQTSMYLCASSFGQTNTEAFFGQGTRLTVV.

The chain links TRBV19 to TRBJ2-7; 7 positions match TRBD2. The trim removed 9 bases at V and 4 bases at J, leaving 6 bases unmatched. Germline V gene data show CDR1 as LNHDA and CDR2 as SQIVND (reference sequence). There are 12 residues in the CDR3. This CDR3 is CASGGSAYEQYF. In DNA form, the CDR3 reads TGTGCCAGCGGGGGGTCGGCGTACGAGCAGTACTTC.

This chain connects TRBV7-2 to TRBJ1-2; 12 nucleotides line up with TRBD1. Germline V CDR1 and CDR2: SGHTA, FQGNSA. The CDR3 length is 14 residues. V shed 4 bases and J 7 bases; nucleotides not matched to a gene: 4. CDR3 loop: CASSSGQGARGYTF. The CDR3 bases are TGTGCCAGCAGCTCGGGACAGGGGGCGCGTGGCTACACCTTC.

The CDR3 DNA reads as TGTGCCAGCAGTACCGAAGGCGGGGGGGCGAACACCGGGGAGCTGTTTTTT. Translation gives CASSTEGGGANTGELFF. V gene TRBV6-4 combines with J gene TRBJ2-2; 9 bases agree with TRBD2. CDR1 and CDR2 from the germline V gene are MRHNA and SNTAGT. The V and J ends lost 5 bases and 0 bases, in that order; junction bases with no gene match: 7. The CDR3 contains 17 residues.

This clone appeared once. This sequence joins TRBV6-5 and TRBJ1-2; D may be TRBD1 (6 bases). The CDR3 sequence is 15 residues long. V dropped 0 bases and J dropped 4 bases, with 12 bases sitting between them. The V gene's germline CDR1 is MNHEY and CDR2 SVGAGI. The CDR3: CASSYSGTGTYGYTF. The CDR3 DNA is TGTGCCAGCAGTTACTCGGGCACAGGGACCTATGGCTACACCTTC.

This clone was observed a single time. The CDR3 protein is CAWSKRTGSPPNNEQFF. In nucleotides, the CDR3 is TGTGCCTGGAGCAAAAGGACAGGGAGTCCTCCTAACAATGAGCAGTTCTTC. The J gene is TRBJ2-1, the V gene TRBV30; 8 nucleotides line up with TRBD1. This CDR3 contains 17 residues. In germline, CDR1 is GTSNPN, CDR2 SVGIG (reference sequence). The junction had 15 bases not matched to a gene; V was cut back by 3 bases and J by 5 bases.

The CDR3 nucleotides read TGTGCCAGCAGCGATTCAGGGGGCGAAACCGGGGAGCTGTTTTTT. Protein product: CASSDSGGETGELFF. V is TRBV25-1 and J is TRBJ2-2; TRBD1 matches 8 bases. Germline values: CDR1 MGHDK, CDR2 SYGVNS. This CDR3 has 15 residues. V lost 6 bases to trimming and J lost 5 bases; unmatched junction nucleotides: 8.

The V and J genes are TRBV12-5 and TRBJ1-1; D may be TRBD1 (5 bases). Germline CDR1 reads LGHNT; CDR2 reads FRNRAP. The CDR3 contains 15 residues. V gave up 6 bases and J gave up 0 bases, with 14 bases separating them. This chain's CDR3 is CASGRSGTLNTEAFF. CDR3 bases: TGTGCTAGTGGCCGCAGCGGGACTCTGAACACTGAAGCTTTCTTT. The whole variable domain, filled in from reference TRBV12-5 and TRBJ1-1, reads DARVTQTPRHKVTEMGQEVTMRCQPILGHNTVFWYRQTMMQGLELLAYFRNRAPLDDSGMPKDRFSAEMPDATLATLKIQPSEPRDSAVYFCASGRSGTLNTEAFFGQGTRLTVV.

The genes are TRBV7-7 and TRBJ1-3; D may be TRBD1 (6 bases). V was pared by 1 base and J by 4 bases, with 11 bases between. The CDR3 totals 15 residues. Per germline, CDR1 SSHAT and CDR2 FNYEAQ (reference sequence). CDR3 protein: CASSLDSGGGNTIYF. The CDR3 DNA follows: TGTGCCAGCAGCTTAGACTCGGGGGGCGGAAACACCATATATTTT.

V is TRBV25-1 and J is TRBJ1-1, with TRBD1 matching 9 bases. Losses at the gene ends were 5 bases for V and 3 bases for J; bases not matched to a gene: 4. This CDR3 has 14 amino acids. CDR1 and CDR2 (germline): MGHDK, SYGVNS. CDR3: CASSKDRGDTEAFF. The CDR3 bases are TGTGCCAGCAGTAAGGACAGGGGTGACACTGAAGCTTTCTTT.

This clone was detected a few times. The chain recombines TRBV7-2 with TRBJ2-7; D is possibly TRBD2 (6 bases). The V gene lost 4 bases and the J gene lost 0 bases, with 16 bases spanning the gap. CDR3 length: 16 amino acids. Per the germline V gene, CDR1 is SGHTA and CDR2 is FQGNSA. The CDR3 here is CASSSYTQGGSYEQYF. The CDR3, as DNA: TGTGCCAGCAGCTCTTACACGCAGGGAGGCTCCTACGAGCAGTACTTC.

J is TRBJ2-2 and V is TRBV28; weak D call: TRBD2 (6 bases). V was shortened by 8 bases and J by 4 bases, with 11 bases between the two germline ends. The CDR3 loop spans 13 amino acids. In germline, CDR1 is MDHEN, CDR2 SYDVKM. CDR3 in amino acids: CASLRGGTGELFF. Here the CDR3 DNA reads TGTGCCAGCCTGCGGGGCGGCACCGGGGAGCTGTTTTTT.

The V gene is TRBV5-4, the J gene TRBJ2-5, with D hard to call. The CDR3 is made up of 12 amino acids. CDR1 and CDR2 (germline): SGHNT, YYREEE (reference sequence). Trimming shortened V by 4 bases and J by 5 bases, and 9 bases separated the two germline ends. The CDR3 bases are TGTGCCAGCAGCGTACCCGAGGAGACCCAGTACTTC. Translation: CASSVPEETQYF.

The chain combines TRBV6-1 with TRBJ1-2, with TRBD1 as a possible D gene (5 bases). CDR3 size: 14 residues. Germline lookup yields CDR1 MNHNS and CDR2 SASEGT. Trimming removed 7 bases from V and 7 bases from J, with 19 bases in between. The CDR3 DNA reads TGTGCCAGCATTGGGGGATCAGGGACTATTGGCTACACCTTC. This gives the protein CASIGGSGTIGYTF.

The chain is built from TRBV6-5 and TRBJ1-6, with D uncertain. Per germline, CDR1 MNHEY and CDR2 SVGAGI. Trimming removed 2 bases from V and 10 bases from J, with 9 bases in between. The CDR3 extends over 13 amino acids. CDR3 protein: CASSYKRLSPLHF. CDR3 sequence (DNA): TGTGCCAGCAGTTACAAGCGTTTGTCACCCCTCCACTTT.

This clone was seen a single time. The rearrangement joins TRBV6-1 to TRBJ1-1; tentatively, D is TRBD1 (5 bases). Germline lookup yields CDR1 MNHNS and CDR2 SASEGT. This CDR3 comprises 14 residues. V dropped 7 bases and J dropped 11 bases, with 23 bases sitting between them. CDR3 DNA: TGTGCCAGCAAAAAACAGGCTCCTACCGAAGTCGCTTTCTTT. It encodes CASKKQAPTEVAFF.